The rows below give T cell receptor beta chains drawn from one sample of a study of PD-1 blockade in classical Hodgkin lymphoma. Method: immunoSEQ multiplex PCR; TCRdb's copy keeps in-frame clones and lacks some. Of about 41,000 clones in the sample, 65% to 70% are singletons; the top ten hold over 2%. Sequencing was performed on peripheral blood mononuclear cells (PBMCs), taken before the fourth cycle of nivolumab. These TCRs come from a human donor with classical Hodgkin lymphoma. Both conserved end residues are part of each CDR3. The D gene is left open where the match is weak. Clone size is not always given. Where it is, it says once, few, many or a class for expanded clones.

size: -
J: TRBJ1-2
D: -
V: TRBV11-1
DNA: TGTGCCAGCAGCAACCGGATCTATGGCTACACCTTC
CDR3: CASSNRIYGYTF

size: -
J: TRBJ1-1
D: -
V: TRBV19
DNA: TGTGCCAGTACCATGGGGAGGAGGGAAGCTTTCTTT
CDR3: CASTMGRREAFF

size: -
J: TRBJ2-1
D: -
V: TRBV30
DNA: TGTGCCTGGAGTGTCAGGAATGAGCAGTTCTTC
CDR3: CAWSVRNEQFF

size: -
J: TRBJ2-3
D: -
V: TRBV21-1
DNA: TGTGCCAGCAGTTCTAGCGGGGGGACTAGCACAGATACGCAGTATTTT
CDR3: CASSSSGGTSTDTQYF

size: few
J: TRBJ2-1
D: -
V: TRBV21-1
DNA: TGTGCCAGCAGCCCACACAGTAGGGGGGACCACCGGTTCTTC
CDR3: CASSPHSRGDHRFF

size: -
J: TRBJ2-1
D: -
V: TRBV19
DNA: TGTGCCAGCGGGACTTTCTACAATGAGCAGTTCTTC
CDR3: CASGTFYNEQFF

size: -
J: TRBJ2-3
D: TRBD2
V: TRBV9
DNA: TGTGCCAGCAGCACAAGCGGGGGGACCACAGATACGCAGTATTTT
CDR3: CASSTSGGTTDTQYF

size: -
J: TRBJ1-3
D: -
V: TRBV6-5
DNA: TGTGCCAGCAGTTACGGCAGGGACAACACCATATATTTT
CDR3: CASSYGRDNTIYF

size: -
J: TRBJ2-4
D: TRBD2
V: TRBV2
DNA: TGTGCCAGCAGTAGTCCTAGCGGGGGGGTTCTAGCCAAAAACATTCAGTACTTC
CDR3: CASSSPSGGVLAKNIQYF

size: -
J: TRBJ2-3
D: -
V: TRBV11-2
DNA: TGTGCCAGCAGCTTAGGGGACGGCAAAGATACGCAGTATTTT
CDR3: CASSLGDGKDTQYF

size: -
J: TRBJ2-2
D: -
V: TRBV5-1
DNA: TGCGCCAGCAGCGGAGGGGTCGGCGGAGACACCGGGGAGCTGTTTTTT
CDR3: CASSGGVGGDTGELFF

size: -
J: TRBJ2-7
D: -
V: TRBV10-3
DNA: TGTGCCATAGGCAGGGACTACGAGCAGTACTTC
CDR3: CAIGRDYEQYF

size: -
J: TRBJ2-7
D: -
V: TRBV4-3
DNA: TGCGCCAGCAGCCAAGGGACTCTCTCCTACGAGCAGTACTTC
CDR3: CASSQGTLSYEQYF